The entry below gives a single T cell receptor (beta chain) sequence along with its context. The data originate from a study of T cell responses to AZD1222 COVID-19 vaccine. On the study more broadly: Some second doses came at about 4 weeks and others at about 12 weeks; these were pooled.

Assay used: immunoSEQ multiplex PCR; TCRdb lists only in-frame clones, some missing. The data show 140,000 to 150,000 clones, with around 88% seen just once and roughly 15% held by the top ten. This CDR3 region has 12 residues. Trimming stripped 4 bases from V and 6 bases from J, with 7 bases between. Germline values: CDR1 LGHDT, CDR2 YNNKEL (reference sequence). Source: peripheral blood, taken on day 0 of AZD1222 vaccination. The source of this sequence is an adult in good health. The chain couples TRBV3-1 (or the pseudogene TRBV3-2) to TRBJ1-5; D may be TRBD1 (5 bases). The CDR3 is CASSPGSQPQHF. DNA for the CDR3: TGTGCCAGCAGCCCAGGGAGTCAGCCCCAGCATTTT.